This T cell receptor beta chain appears in the sequencing data of a study of blood T cell repertoires in COVID-19 (TCRdb year 2020). Background on the whole study: Samples covering the acute and convalescent phases of COVID-19 were provided by collaborators in the United States, Italy and Spain. The material from the prospective study consisted of cDNA or gDNA derived from T cells, B-cell-depleted T cells, or PBMCs. Deeply sampled blood TCRbeta repertoires from subjects exposed to, actively infected with, or recovered from COVID-19 were included in the dataset. The repertoires were released in a freely available public database intended as a resource for research on the immune response to SARS-CoV-2. The samples were drawn from two sources: the first 160 participants of the ongoing ImmuneRACE study, and about 1,300 subjects contributed by 6 global collaborators. A de-identified subject ID, COVID-19 status, age in years and sex were almost always included in the sample metadata. Where available, HLA class I and class II types were taken from metadata supplied by the sample provider and were not determined by assay-based typing.

Results and caveats for the whole study, not just this receptor: Clinical and demographic metadata were provided uncurated, with the amount varying by source and participant.

A distance of 9 bases separates the germline ends of V and J, which lose 3 bases and 0 bases respectively. The CDR3 covers 15 residues, taking in both the cysteine and the phenylalanine. Only the CDR3 DNA is retained, 45 bases long and in frame from the first base. Via the germline V gene, CDR1 is SGHTA and CDR2 FQGNSA. To note about this clone: The antigen it binds to is not known. Base qualities are not provided; no much larger clone lies one nucleotide away.

TCRbeta CDR3 regions were amplified from genomic DNA by means of the immunoSEQ Assay, a bias-controlled multiplex PCR. Per the original workflow: Nucleated cell counts per sample were estimated from amplification of reference gene primers within the assay. To quantify the absolute abundance of each unique TCRbeta CDR3 rearrangement, sequence reads were collapsed and filtered. For each sample, productive Simpson clonality was calculated as the square root of Simpson's diversity index across productive rearrangements. In TCRdb, the immuneACCESS table is reduced to in-frame sequences with V and J assigned. These tables do not hold every clone; where another copy was compared, an unresolved V gene accounts for under half, and the others remain unexplained. For V, J and clone size, that table is used; D and trimming come from the DNA. The sample contains roughly 61,000 clones, about 83% of them found a single time. Roughly 5.1% of the sample belongs to the ten largest clones.

The collaborating institutions used their own protocols to collect whole blood in K2EDTA tubes. For TCRbeta analysis, collaborators shipped samples in one of three forms: frozen whole blood, isolated PBMCs, or DNA extracted from either of those sample types. Sequencing input: peripheral blood. This chain is built from TRBV7-2 and TRBJ2-1, and TRBD2 may be the D gene, going by 5 matching bases. This clonotype was obtained from a man aged 40-55 years with active COVID-19. For the CDR3, the sequence is CASSLEGSSYNEQFF. DNA sequence: TGTGCCAGCAGCTTGGAAGGGAGCTCCTACAATGAGCAGTTCTTC.